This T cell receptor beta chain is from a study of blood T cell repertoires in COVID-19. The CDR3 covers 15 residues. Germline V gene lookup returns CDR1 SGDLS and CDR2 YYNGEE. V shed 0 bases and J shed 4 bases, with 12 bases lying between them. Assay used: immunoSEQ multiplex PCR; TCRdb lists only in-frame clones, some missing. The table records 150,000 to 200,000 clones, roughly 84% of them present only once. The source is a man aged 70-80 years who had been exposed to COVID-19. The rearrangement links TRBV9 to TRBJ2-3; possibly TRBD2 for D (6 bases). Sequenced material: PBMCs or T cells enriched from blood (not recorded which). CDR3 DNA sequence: TGTGCCAGCAGCGTAGTGCCGGGGGACGCAGATACGCAGTATTTT. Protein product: CASSVVPGDADTQYF. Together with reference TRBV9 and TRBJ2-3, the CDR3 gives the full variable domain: DSGVTQTPKHLITATGQRVTLRCSPRSGDLSVYWYQQSLDQGLQFLIQYYNGEERAKGNILERFSAQQFPDLHSELNLSSLELGDSALYFCASSVVPGDADTQYFGPGTRLTVL.